The 6 T cell receptor beta chains given below trace back to one sample, sequenced in a study of blood T cell repertoires in COVID-19. The repertoire was sequenced with immunoSEQ multiplex PCR; TCRdb's copy has only in-frame clones and lacks some. Altogether roughly 150,000 clones are present, about 88% being singletons, with the ten largest covering about 19%. Material for sequencing was peripheral blood. The receptors originated from a woman older than 75 with acute or convalescent COVID-19.

This chain connects TRBV19 to TRBJ2-1; D call uncertain. This CDR3 spans 15 amino acids. V was clipped by 6 bases and J by 8 bases, with 20 bases between them. CDR1 is LNHDA and CDR2 is SQIVND in the germline V gene (reference sequence). CDR3 amino acids: CASSLIGAVSDEQFF. In DNA, the CDR3 is TGTGCCAGTAGCCTTATCGGAGCCGTTTCGGATGAGCAGTTCTTC.

The V and J genes are TRBV5-4 and TRBJ1-2; D possibly corresponds to TRBD1 (5 bases). The germline gives CDR1 SGHNT, CDR2 YYREEE (reference sequence). The V and J ends lost 4 bases and 5 bases respectively, with 15 bases between them. The CDR3 is made up of 14 amino acids. The CDR3 DNA is TGTGCCAGCAGCCCCCCAACGGGGGTATATGGCTACACCTTC. Translating gives CASSPPTGVYGYTF.

This sequence joins TRBV5-5 and TRBJ2-7; weak D call: TRBD2 (6 bases). The CDR3 spans 15 residues. Germline V gene sequence: CDR1 SGHKS, CDR2 YYEKEE (reference sequence). Trimming pared 3 bases from V and 2 bases from J, leaving 15 bases between. The CDR3 DNA reads TGTGCCAGCAGCTGGAGCGGGCTTCCAACCTACGAGCAGTACTTC. Protein product: CASSWSGLPTYEQYF.

The genes are TRBV28 and TRBJ1-1; TRBD1 is a possible D gene (5 bases). This CDR3 is built from 14 residues. Germline values: CDR1 MDHEN, CDR2 SYDVKM. Trimming shortened V by 3 bases and J by 1 base, and 9 bases separated the two germline ends. CDR3 sequence (DNA): TGTGCCAGCAGTTTCTCTGGGGCGAACACTGAAGCTTTCTTT. Residues: CASSFSGANTEAFF.

This clone was observed a single time. The gene calls are TRBV29-1 and TRBJ2-7, with TRBD2 identical over 9 bases. CDR1 and CDR2 from the germline V gene are SQVTM and ANQGSEA. The CDR3 is 15 amino acids. Trimming removed 4 bases from V and 4 bases from J; junction bases left unmatched: 11. The CDR3 coding sequence is TGCAGCGTTGTAGGTAGCGGGAGAGAGGCGTACGAGCAGTACTTC. Translating it yields CSVVGSGREAYEQYF.

V usage is TRBV2 and J usage is TRBJ2-2; 8 bases agree with TRBD2. The germline CDR1 and CDR2 sequences are SNHLY and FYNNEI. The CDR3 is made up of 15 amino acids. The junction had 5 bases not matched to a gene; V was cut back by 8 bases and J by 0 bases. The CDR3 here is CASGDGGANTGELFF. The DNA for the CDR3 is TGTGCCAGCGGGGACGGGGGGGCGAACACCGGGGAGCTGTTTTTT.